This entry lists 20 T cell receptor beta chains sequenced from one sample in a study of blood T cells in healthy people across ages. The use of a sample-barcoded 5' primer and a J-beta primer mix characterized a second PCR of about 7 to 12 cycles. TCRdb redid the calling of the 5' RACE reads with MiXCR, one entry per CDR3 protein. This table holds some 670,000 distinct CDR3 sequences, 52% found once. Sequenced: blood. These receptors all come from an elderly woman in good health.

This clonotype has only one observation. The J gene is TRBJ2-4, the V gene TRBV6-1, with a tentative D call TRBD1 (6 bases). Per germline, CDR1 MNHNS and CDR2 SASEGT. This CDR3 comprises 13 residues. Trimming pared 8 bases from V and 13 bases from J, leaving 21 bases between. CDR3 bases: TGTGCCAGCCGAGACAGGTCCTCCTACAAGCAGTACTTC. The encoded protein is CASRDRSSYKQYF.

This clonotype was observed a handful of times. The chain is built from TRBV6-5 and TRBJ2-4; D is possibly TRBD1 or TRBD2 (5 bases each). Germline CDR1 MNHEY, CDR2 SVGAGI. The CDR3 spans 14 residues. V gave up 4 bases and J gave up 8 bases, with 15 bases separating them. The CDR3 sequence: CASSLGDERDIQYF. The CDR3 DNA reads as TGTGCCAGCAGTTTGGGGGACGAAAGGGACATTCAGTACTTC.

The CDR3 nucleotides are TGTGCCAGCAGCCAGGGACAGGGGATTGGAAAACTGTTTTTT. Amino acid sequence: CASSQGQGIGKLFF. The chain is built from TRBV3-1 and TRBJ1-4, with 10 bases identical to TRBD1. CDR1 is LGHDT and CDR2 is YNNKEL in the germline V gene (reference sequence). The CDR3 extends over 14 amino acids. The V and J ends lost 3 bases and 10 bases, in that order; junction bases with no gene match: 5. Full variable domain (rest looked up from reference TRBV3-1 and TRBJ1-4): DTAVSQTPKYLVTQMGNDKSIKCEQNLGHDTMYWYKQDSKKFLKIMFSYNNKELIINETVPNRFSPKSPDKAHLNLHINSLELGDSAVYFCASSQGQGIGKLFFGSGTQLSVL.

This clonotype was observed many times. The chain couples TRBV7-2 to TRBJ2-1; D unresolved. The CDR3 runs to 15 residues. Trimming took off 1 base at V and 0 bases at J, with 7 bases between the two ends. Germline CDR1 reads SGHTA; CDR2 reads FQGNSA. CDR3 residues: CASSLGPSSYNEQFF. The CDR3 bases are TGTGCCAGCAGCTTAGGGCCTAGCTCCTACAATGAGCAGTTCTTC.

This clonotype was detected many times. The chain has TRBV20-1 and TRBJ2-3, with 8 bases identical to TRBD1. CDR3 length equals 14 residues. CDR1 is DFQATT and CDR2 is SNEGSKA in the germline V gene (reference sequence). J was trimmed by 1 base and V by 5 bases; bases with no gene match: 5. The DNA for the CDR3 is TGCAGTGCTCCGGACAGGGTCCGCACAGATACGCAGTATTTT. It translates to CSAPDRVRTDTQYF.

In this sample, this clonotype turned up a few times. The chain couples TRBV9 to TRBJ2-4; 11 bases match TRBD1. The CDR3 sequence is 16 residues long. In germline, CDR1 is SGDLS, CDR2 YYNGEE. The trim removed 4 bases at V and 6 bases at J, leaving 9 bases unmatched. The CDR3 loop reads CASSPRGDRGINIQYF. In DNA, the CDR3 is TGTGCCAGCAGCCCCAGGGGGGACAGGGGGATAAACATTCAGTACTTC.

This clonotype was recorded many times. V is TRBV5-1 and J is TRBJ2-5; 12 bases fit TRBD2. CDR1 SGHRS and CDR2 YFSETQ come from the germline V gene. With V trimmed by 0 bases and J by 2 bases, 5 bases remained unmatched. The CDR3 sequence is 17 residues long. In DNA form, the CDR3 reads TGCGCCAGCAGCTTGGGACTAGCGGGAGTTGGGCAAGAGACCCAGTACTTC. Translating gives CASSLGLAGVGQETQYF.

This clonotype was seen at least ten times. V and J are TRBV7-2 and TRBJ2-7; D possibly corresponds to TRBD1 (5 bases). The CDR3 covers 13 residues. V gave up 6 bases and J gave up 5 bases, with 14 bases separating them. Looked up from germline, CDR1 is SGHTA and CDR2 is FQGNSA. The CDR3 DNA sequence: TGTGCCAGCAGTTTTCAGGGTTTGCACGAGCAGTACTTC. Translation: CASSFQGLHEQYF.

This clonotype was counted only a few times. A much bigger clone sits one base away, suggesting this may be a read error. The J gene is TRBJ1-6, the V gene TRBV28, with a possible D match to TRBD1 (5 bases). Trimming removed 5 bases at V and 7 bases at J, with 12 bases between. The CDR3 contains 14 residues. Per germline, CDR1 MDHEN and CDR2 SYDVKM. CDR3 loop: CASSVYRDNSPLHF. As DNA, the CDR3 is TGTGCCAGCAGTGTATACCGGGACAATTCACCCCTCCACTTT.

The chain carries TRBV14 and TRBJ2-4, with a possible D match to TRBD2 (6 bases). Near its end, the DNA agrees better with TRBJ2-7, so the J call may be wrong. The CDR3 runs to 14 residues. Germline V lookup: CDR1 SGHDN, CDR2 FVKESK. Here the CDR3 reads CASSRRDSLYEQYF. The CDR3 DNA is TGTGCCAGCAGCCGCCGGGACTCCCTCTACGAGCAGTACTTC.

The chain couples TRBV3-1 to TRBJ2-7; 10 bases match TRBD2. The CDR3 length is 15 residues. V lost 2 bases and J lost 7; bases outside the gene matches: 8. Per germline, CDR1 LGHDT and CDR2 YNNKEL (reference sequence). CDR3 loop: CASSQPGLARGEQYF. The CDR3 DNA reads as TGTGCCAGCAGCCAACCGGGACTAGCGAGGGGTGAGCAGTACTTC.

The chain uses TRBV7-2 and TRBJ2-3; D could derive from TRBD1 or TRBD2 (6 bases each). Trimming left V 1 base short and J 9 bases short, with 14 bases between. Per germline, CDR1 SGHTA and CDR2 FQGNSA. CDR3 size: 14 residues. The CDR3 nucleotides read TGTGCCAGCAGCTTAGAATATCAGGGGAGGACGCAGTATTTT. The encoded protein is CASSLEYQGRTQYF.

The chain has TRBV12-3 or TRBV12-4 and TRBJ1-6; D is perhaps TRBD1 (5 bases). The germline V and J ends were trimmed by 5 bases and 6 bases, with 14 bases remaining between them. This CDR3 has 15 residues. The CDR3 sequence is CASSLQASGNSPLHF. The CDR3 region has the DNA TGTGCCAGCAGTCTACAGGCCTCTGGTAATTCACCCCTCCACTTT.

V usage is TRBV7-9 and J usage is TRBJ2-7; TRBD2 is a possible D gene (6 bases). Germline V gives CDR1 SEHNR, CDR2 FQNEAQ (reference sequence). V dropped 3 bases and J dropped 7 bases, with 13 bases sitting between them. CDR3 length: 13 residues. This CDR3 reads CASSFWDSNEQYF. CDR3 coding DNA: TGTGCCAGCAGCTTCTGGGACTCTAATGAGCAGTACTTC.

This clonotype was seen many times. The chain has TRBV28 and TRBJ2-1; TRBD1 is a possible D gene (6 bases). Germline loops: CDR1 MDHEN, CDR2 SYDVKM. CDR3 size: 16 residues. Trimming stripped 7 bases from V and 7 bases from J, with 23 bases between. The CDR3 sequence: CASTPRGQGRSNEQFF. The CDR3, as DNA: TGTGCCAGCACCCCCCGCGGGCAGGGGCGGAGTAATGAGCAGTTCTTC.

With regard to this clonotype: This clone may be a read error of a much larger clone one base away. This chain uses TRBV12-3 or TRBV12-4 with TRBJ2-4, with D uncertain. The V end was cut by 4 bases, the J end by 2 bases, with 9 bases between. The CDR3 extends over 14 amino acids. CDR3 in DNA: TGTGCCAGCAGTTCGGCCAGTCCCAAAAACATTCAGTACTTC. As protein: CASSSASPKNIQYF.

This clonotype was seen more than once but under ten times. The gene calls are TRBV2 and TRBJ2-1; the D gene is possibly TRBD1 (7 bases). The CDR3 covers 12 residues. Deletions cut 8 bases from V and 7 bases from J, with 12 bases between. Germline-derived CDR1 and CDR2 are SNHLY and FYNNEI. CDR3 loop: CASAGQKNEQFF. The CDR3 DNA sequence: TGTGCCAGCGCGGGACAGAAAAATGAGCAGTTCTTC. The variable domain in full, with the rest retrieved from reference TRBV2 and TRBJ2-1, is EPEVTQTPSHQVTQMGQEVILRCVPISNHLYFYWYRQILGQKVEFLVSFYNNEISEKSEIFDDQFSVERPDGSNFTLKIRSTKLEDSAMYFCASAGQKNEQFFGPGTRLTVL.

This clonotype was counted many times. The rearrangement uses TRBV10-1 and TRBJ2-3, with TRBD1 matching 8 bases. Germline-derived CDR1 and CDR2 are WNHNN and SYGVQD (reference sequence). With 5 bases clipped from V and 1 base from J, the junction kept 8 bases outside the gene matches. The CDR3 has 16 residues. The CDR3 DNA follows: TGCGCCAGCAGTAAAACGACAGGGGACCGCACAGATACGCAGTATTTT. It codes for CASSKTTGDRTDTQYF.

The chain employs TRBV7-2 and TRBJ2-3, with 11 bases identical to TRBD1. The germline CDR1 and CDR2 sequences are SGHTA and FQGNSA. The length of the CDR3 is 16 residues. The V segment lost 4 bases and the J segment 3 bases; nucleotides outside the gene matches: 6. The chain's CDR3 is CASSSPRDRGTDTQYF. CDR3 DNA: TGTGCCAGCAGCTCCCCCCGGGACAGGGGGACAGATACGCAGTATTTT.

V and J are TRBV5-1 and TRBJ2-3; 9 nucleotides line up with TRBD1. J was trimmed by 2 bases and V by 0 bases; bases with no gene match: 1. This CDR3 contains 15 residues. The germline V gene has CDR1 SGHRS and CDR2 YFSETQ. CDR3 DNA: TGCGCCAGCAGCTTGGTACAGGGGGCCACAGATACGCAGTATTTT. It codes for CASSLVQGATDTQYF.